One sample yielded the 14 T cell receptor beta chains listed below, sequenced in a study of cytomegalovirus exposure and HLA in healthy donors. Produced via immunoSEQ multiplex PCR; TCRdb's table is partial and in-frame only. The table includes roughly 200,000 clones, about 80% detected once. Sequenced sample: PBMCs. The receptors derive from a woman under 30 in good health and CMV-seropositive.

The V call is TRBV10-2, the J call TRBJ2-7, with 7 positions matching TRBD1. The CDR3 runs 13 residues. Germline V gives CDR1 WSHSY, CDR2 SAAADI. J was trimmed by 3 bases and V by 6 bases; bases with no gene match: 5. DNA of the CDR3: TGCGCCAGCAGGACCGGGACAGTCTACGAGCAGTACTTC. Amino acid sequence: CASRTGTVYEQYF.

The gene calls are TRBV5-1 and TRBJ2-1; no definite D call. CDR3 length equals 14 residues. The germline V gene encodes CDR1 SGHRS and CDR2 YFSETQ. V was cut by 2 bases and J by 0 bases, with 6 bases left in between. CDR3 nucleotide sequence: TGCGCCAGCAGCTTTTCGGGCTCCTACAATGAGCAGTTCTTC. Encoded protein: CASSFSGSYNEQFF.

The CDR3 region has the DNA TGCGCCAGCAGCCAAGAAGTAACGACTGTCCGTGAAGCTTTCTTT. It codes for CASSQEVTTVREAFF. V and J are TRBV4-1 and TRBJ1-1; no definite D call. V was shortened by 0 bases and J by 7 bases, with 15 bases between the two germline ends. The length of the CDR3 is 15 residues. The germline gives CDR1 MGHRA, CDR2 YSYEKL.

DNA of the CDR3: TGTGCCAGCAGTTTATCGGGGGGTCCGGGCGAGCAGTACTTC. Translated: CASSLSGGPGEQYF. This chain uses TRBV27 with TRBJ2-7, with TRBD2 as a possible D gene (6 bases). The V gene lost 0 bases and the J gene lost 6 bases, with 12 bases spanning the gap. The length of the CDR3 is 14 residues. Germline V gene sequence: CDR1 MNHEY, CDR2 SMNVEV (reference sequence).

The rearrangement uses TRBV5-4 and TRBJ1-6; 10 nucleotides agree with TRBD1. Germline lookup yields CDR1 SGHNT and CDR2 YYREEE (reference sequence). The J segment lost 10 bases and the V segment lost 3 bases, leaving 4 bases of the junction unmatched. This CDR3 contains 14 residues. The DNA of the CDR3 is TGTGCCAGCAGCTCGGGACAGGGGAGATCACCCCTCCACTTT. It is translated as CASSSGQGRSPLHF. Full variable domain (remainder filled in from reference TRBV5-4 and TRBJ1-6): ETGVTQSPTHLIKTRGQQVTLRCSSQSGHNTVSWYQQALGQGPQFIFQYYREEENGRGNFPPRFSGLQFPNYSSELNVNALELDDSALYLCASSSGQGRSPLHFGNGTRLTVT.

CDR3 DNA: TGTGCCAGCAGGGGAAAGCGGGGGGTGGGTTTCTACGAGCAGTACTTC. It specifies CASRGKRGVGFYEQYF. J is TRBJ2-7 and V is TRBV27; 9 bases fit TRBD2. Germline V gives CDR1 MNHEY, CDR2 SMNVEV (reference sequence). The junction had 12 bases not matched to a gene; V was cut back by 6 bases and J by 3 bases. The CDR3 covers 16 residues.

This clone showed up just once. CDR3 sequence reads: CASSRSGDTEAFF. In DNA, the CDR3 is TGTGCCAGCAGTCGATCGGGAGACACTGAAGCTTTCTTT. The rearrangement uses TRBV6-5 and TRBJ1-1, with D unclear. From germline, CDR1 is MNHEY and CDR2 SVGAGI. This CDR3 region has 13 residues. V lost 5 bases, J lost 3 bases, and 10 bases lay in between.

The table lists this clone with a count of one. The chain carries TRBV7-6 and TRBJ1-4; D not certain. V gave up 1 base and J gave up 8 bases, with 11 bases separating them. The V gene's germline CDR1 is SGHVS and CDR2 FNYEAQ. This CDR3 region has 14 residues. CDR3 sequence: CASSLGGPTEKLFF. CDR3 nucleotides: TGTGCCAGCAGCTTAGGAGGGCCGACGGAAAAACTGTTTTTT.

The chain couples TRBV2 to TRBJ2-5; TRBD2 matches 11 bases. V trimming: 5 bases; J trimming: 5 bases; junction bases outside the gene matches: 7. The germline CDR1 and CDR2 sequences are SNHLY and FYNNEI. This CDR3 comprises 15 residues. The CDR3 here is CASSPIAGGRETQYF. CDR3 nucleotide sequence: TGTGCCAGCAGTCCCATAGCGGGGGGGCGGGAGACCCAGTACTTC.

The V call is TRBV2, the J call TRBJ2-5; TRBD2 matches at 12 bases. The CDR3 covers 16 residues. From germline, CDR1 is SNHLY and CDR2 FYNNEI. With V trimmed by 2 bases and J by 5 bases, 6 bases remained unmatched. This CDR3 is CASSEPRTSGVETQYF. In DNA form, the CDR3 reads TGTGCCAGCAGTGAACCCAGGACTAGCGGGGTGGAGACCCAGTACTTC.

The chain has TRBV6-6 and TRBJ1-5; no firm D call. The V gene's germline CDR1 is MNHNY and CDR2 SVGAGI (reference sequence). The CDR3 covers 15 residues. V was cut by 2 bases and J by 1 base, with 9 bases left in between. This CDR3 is CASSYVTGSNQPQHF. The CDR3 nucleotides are TGTGCCAGCAGTTACGTCACCGGGAGCAATCAGCCCCAGCATTTT.

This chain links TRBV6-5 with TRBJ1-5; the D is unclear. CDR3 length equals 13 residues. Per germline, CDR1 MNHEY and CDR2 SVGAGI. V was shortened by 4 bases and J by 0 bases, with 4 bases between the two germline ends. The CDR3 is CASSFRSNQPQHF. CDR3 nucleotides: TGTGCCAGCAGTTTCCGTAGCAATCAGCCCCAGCATTTT.

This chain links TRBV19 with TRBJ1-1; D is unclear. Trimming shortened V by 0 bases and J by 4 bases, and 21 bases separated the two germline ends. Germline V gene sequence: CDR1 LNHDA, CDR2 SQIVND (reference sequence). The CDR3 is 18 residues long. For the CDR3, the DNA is TGTGCCAGTAGTATAGACGCGGACTCGGGTCACCCTTCCACTGAAGCTTTCTTT. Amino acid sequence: CASSIDADSGHPSTEAFF. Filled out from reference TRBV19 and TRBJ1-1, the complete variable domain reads DGGITQSPKYLFRKEGQNVTLSCEQNLNHDAMYWYRQDPGQGLRLIYYSQIVNDFQKGDIAEGYSVSREKKESFPLTVTSAQKNPTAFYLCASSIDADSGHPSTEAFFGQGTRLTVV.

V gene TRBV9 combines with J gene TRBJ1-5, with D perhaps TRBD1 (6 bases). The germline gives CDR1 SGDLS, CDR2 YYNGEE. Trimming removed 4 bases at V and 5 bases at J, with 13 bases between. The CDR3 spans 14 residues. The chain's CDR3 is CASSPRGGHQPQHF. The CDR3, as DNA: TGTGCCAGCAGCCCCCGCGGGGGGCATCAGCCCCAGCATTTT.